A selection of T cell receptor beta chains follows, all from one sample in a study of CD8+ T cells in alopecia areata. The data were produced by immunoSEQ multiplex PCR, yet TCRdb's version contains in-frame clones alone and is incomplete. This table holds around 190,000 clones, roughly 64% found once. Source: CD4+ T cells sorted from blood, taken at week 4, from a patient treated with tofacitinib. The receptors shown here come from a human donor with alopecia areata. Each CDR3 is given with its conserved first and last residue. D genes are given only for firm matches. Rows may omit the clone size; those that give it use once, few, many or a size class.

TRBJ2-5 TRBV7-3 . . CASSEQRAKETQYF TGTGCCAGCAGCGAGCAGAGGGCGAAAGAGACCCAGTACTTC
TRBJ1-2 TRBV7-9 . TRBD1 CASSSGQGNYGYTF TGTGCCAGCAGCTCAGGACAGGGAAACTATGGCTACACCTTC
TRBJ2-7 TRBV29-1 . TRBD2 CSAASGAQHSYEQYF TGCAGCGCCGCTAGCGGGGCACAACATTCCTACGAGCAGTACTTC
TRBJ2-7 TRBV7-2 few TRBD2 CASSLVASGAYEQYF TGTGCCAGCAGCTTAGTAGCTAGCGGGGCTTACGAGCAGTACTTC
TRBJ1-5 TRBV27 . . CASSLRRSNQPQHF TGTGCCAGCAGTTTGAGGAGAAGCAATCAGCCCCAGCATTTT
TRBJ2-2 TRBV5-1 . . CASSSQGSSTGELFF TGCGCCAGCAGTTCGCAGGGGTCGAGCACCGGGGAGCTGTTTTTT
TRBJ1-2 TRBV29-1 . TRBD1 CSVETVQGDYGYTF TGCAGCGTTGAAACTGTTCAGGGGGACTATGGCTACACCTTC
TRBJ2-1 TRBV2 . TRBD2 CASSAEIAGGLQQFF TGTGCCAGCAGTGCAGAGATAGCGGGGGGGCTTCAGCAGTTCTTC
TRBJ2-7 TRBV2 few . CASSDSSYEQYF TGTGCCAGCAGTGATTCGAGCTACGAGCAGTACTTC
TRBJ2-3 TRBV7-9 . TRBD2 CASSTRLAGGPVKKQYF TGTGCCAGCAGCACCAGACTAGCGGGGGGCCCTGTTAAGAAGCAGTATTTT
TRBJ1-2 TRBV27 few TRBD1 CAAGQGYGYTF TGTGCCGCAGGACAGGGCTATGGCTACACCTTC
TRBJ2-5 TRBV6-5 . TRBD1 CASSYGQGTAQYF TGTGCCAGCAGTTACGGACAGGGGACGGCCCAGTACTTC
TRBJ1-5 TRBV30 . . CAWSAQDQPQHF TGTGCCTGGAGTGCGCAGGATCAGCCCCAGCATTTT
TRBJ2-1 TRBV30 . TRBD2 CAWSGTSGGPNEQFF TGTGCCTGGAGTGGGACTAGCGGGGGGCCCAATGAGCAGTTCTTC
TRBJ2-3 TRBV11-2 . . CASSLFEGTQYF TGTGCCAGCAGCTTATTTGAGGGTACGCAGTATTTT
TRBJ2-3 TRBV5-6 . TRBD1 CASSKDRGGDTQYF TGTGCCAGCAGCAAGGACAGGGGAGGCGATACGCAGTATTTT
TRBJ2-7 TRBV11-2 . . CASSVTYEQYF TGTGCCAGCAGCGTGACGTACGAGCAGTACTTC
TRBJ1-2 TRBV30 once . CAWRTTPYGYTF TGTGCCTGGAGAACGACTCCCTATGGCTACACCTTC
TRBJ2-7 TRBV11-2 few . CASSLWNEQYF TGTGCCAGCAGCTTATGGAACGAGCAGTACTTC
TRBJ2-4 TRBV2 . . CASNPLGQGKNIQYF TGTGCCAGCAATCCCCTGGGGCAGGGCAAAAACATTCAGTACTTC
TRBJ1-5 TRBV30 few . CAWSVGPSGQPQHF TGTGCCTGGAGTGTAGGACCCTCAGGGCAGCCCCAGCATTTT
TRBJ2-5 TRBV30 . TRBD1 CAWNRGQETQYF TGTGCCTGGAACAGGGGCCAAGAGACCCAGTACTTC
TRBJ2-3 TRBV6-4 . . CASSSGTTQYF TGTGCCAGCAGTTCCGGGACTACGCAGTATTTT
TRBJ1-1 TRBV5-1 . TRBD1 CASSLALAGGRTEAFF TGCGCCAGCAGCTTGGCCTTGGCAGGGGGTCGCACTGAAGCTTTCTTT
TRBJ1-2 TRBV5-4 . TRBD1 CASSFGGTGGAYGYTF TGTGCCAGCAGCTTCGGTGGGACAGGGGGGGCCTATGGCTACACCTTC
TRBJ2-2 TRBV30 . . CAWSAVVAGELFF TGTGCCTGGAGTGCCGTTGTTGCCGGGGAGCTGTTTTTT
TRBJ1-4 TRBV6-5 once . CASSYARNEKLFF TGTGCCAGCAGTTACGCCCGGAATGAAAAACTGTTTTTT
TRBJ2-5 TRBV6-6 few . CASSSPRGETQYF TGTGCCAGCAGCTCCCCAAGGGGAGAGACCCAGTACTTC
TRBJ1-5 TRBV30 . . CAWSVPRKRNQPQHF TGTGCCTGGAGTGTACCCCGTAAGCGCAATCAGCCCCAGCATTTT
TRBJ1-6 TRBV29-1 . TRBD1 CSARTGSSYNSPLHF TGCAGCGCTCGGACAGGGAGCTCCTATAATTCACCCCTCCACTTT
TRBJ1-4 TRBV29-1 . . CSVAETTNEKLFF TGCAGCGTCGCAGAGACAACTAATGAAAAACTGTTTTTT
TRBJ2-7 TRBV29-1 . TRBD1 CSVGRGSSAYEQYF TGCAGCGTTGGCAGGGGGAGTTCGGCCTACGAGCAGTACTTC
TRBJ2-1 TRBV18 . . CASSQRTVRGYYNEQFF TGTGCCAGCTCACAACGGACAGTAAGAGGATACTACAATGAGCAGTTCTTC
TRBJ2-1 TRBV7-2 . TRBD2 CASTRGLAGINEQFF TGTGCCAGCACAAGGGGGCTAGCGGGGATTAATGAGCAGTTCTTC
TRBJ2-6 TRBV18 . TRBD1 CASSPRGGAGANVLTF TGTGCCAGCTCACCACGAGGGGGCGCCGGGGCCAACGTCCTGACTTTC
TRBJ2-3 TRBV7-9 few TRBD2 CASSAGGAPTDTQYF TGTGCCAGCAGCGCCGGGGGGGCGCCCACAGATACGCAGTATTTT
TRBJ1-4 TRBV30 . . CAWSGTVPNEKLFF TGTGCCTGGAGTGGAACAGTGCCTAATGAAAAACTGTTTTTT
TRBJ2-1 TRBV5-8 few TRBD2 CASSLEGLAGGGYNEQFF TGTGCCAGCAGCTTGGAGGGACTAGCGGGGGGCGGCTACAATGAGCAGTTCTTC
TRBJ2-7 TRBV4-1 once . CASSLGTGSNEQYF TGCGCCAGCAGCCTGGGCACAGGGTCCAACGAGCAGTACTTC
TRBJ1-5 TRBV7-2 . . CASSLGGPQHF TGTGCCAGCAGCCTCGGGGGGCCCCAGCATTTT